This TCR beta chain derives from a study of Ad26.COV2.S vaccination and SARS-CoV-2 variants. Overall study: Donor allocation was to the COV1001 Ad26.COV2.S trial arm. Doses of Ad26.COV2.S were injected into muscle once or twice, 56 days apart.

Findings and caveats of the study: Analyses of TCR breadth and depth may have underestimated total T cell responses.

Points on this clone: No antigen is known for it.

This sample's treatment: around 19 received Ad26.COV2.S at low or high dose, single or two shots; several received placebo; per-sample allocation not given. Material that was analyzed had been drawn on day 63 after the first vaccine or placebo injection. Within Boston, the person who donated was an adult of 18-55 years. The table came from immunoSEQ multiplex PCR; TCRdb's copy has only in-frame clones and leaves some out. The sample yields roughly 500,000 clones, around 88% seen once. The specimen was peripheral blood, collected in a trial of Ad26.COV2.S vaccine versus placebo. This receptor was obtained from a person aged 18 to 59 who received the Ad26.COV2.S COVID-19 vaccine or a placebo.

The CDR3 reads CASSQEAGKGTEAFF. The CDR3 nucleotides read TGCGCCAGCAGCCAAGAGGCAGGGAAGGGTACTGAAGCTTTCTTT. J is TRBJ1-1 and V is TRBV4-3, with a possible D match to TRBD1 (5 bases). The CDR3 has 15 amino acids. Per germline, CDR1 LGHNA and CDR2 YSLEER. Trimming took off 0 bases at V and 5 bases at J, with 13 bases between the two ends.